The rows below give T cell receptor beta chains drawn from one sample of a study of vaccination effects on CD4 cells after COVID-19. The assay was immunoSEQ multiplex PCR, and TCRdb's table has in-frame clones only and misses some. The repertoire holds around 46,000 clones, roughly 65% seen once, with under 35% in the top ten. These receptors have no known antigen. This sample comprised CD4+ T cells from PBMCs cultured with a peptide pool, obtained before COVID-19 vaccination. The receptors were sampled from a human donor who had a prior SARS-CoV-2 infection. Both conserved end residues are part of each CDR3. D genes are given only for firm matches. Some rows have no size entry. The others give once, few or many, or a class for an expanded clone.

>TRBV7-9|TRBJ2-7|NA|NA
TGTGCCAGCAGCCCGACGGTGTCAGGCGAGCAGTACTTC
CASSPTVSGEQYF
>TRBV18|TRBJ1-2|TRBD1|few
TGTGCCAGCTCATTTGGACAGGGGGACTATGGCTACACCTTC
CASSFGQGDYGYTF
>TRBV7-9|TRBJ2-7|NA|NA
TGTGCCAGCGCCTCGGTGGACAGTTCCTACGAGCAGTACTTC
CASASVDSSYEQYF
>TRBV4-3|TRBJ2-7|NA|NA
TGCGCCAGCAGCCAAGATCCGGGGGCAGAGTTCGACGAGCAGTACTTC
CASSQDPGAEFDEQYF
>TRBV18|TRBJ1-1|NA|NA
TGTGCCAGCGCCAATCACCCTATGGCTGAAGCTTTCTTT
CASANHPMAEAFF
>TRBV27|TRBJ2-1|NA|few
TGTGCCAGCAGTTCGCAGGGAAACAATGAGCAGTTCTTC
CASSSQGNNEQFF
>TRBV4-1|TRBJ1-1|NA|NA
TGCGCCAGCAGCCAGATACAGGGTTCCACTGAAGCTTTCTTT
CASSQIQGSTEAFF
>TRBV5-6|TRBJ2-3|TRBD1|NA
TGTGCCAGCAGCCGGGACAGCCCAGATACGCAGTATTTT
CASSRDSPDTQYF
>TRBV6-1|TRBJ1-1|NA|few
TGTGCCAGCAGTGCACTTCATGCAGGGAGCGATACTGAAGCTTTCTTT
CASSALHAGSDTEAFF
>TRBV6-2/TRBV6-3|TRBJ1-3|NA|NA
TGTGCCAGCAGTGGACAGAGTGGAAACACCATATATTTT
CASSGQSGNTIYF
>TRBV5-4|TRBJ2-1|NA|NA
TGTGCCAGCAGCTTGGACAGTTACAATGAGCAGTTCTTC
CASSLDSYNEQFF
>TRBV10-3|TRBJ2-5|NA|NA
TGTGCCATCAGGACGGGACTCCAGGCGGGAGAGACCCAGTACTTC
CAIRTGLQAGETQYF
>TRBV2|TRBJ2-7|NA|few
TGTGCCAGCAGTGAGCGGGACATCTACGAGCAGTACTTC
CASSERDIYEQYF
>TRBV2|TRBJ2-1|NA|once
TGTGCCAGCATCCCCGCGGATGGGGTTAGCTCCTACAATGAGCAGTTCTTC
CASIPADGVSSYNEQFF
>TRBV10-3|TRBJ1-5|NA|few
TGTGCCACAGTTCAAGGGTTAAGTAATCAGCCCCAGCATTTT
CATVQGLSNQPQHF
>TRBV4-1|TRBJ2-1|NA|NA
TGCGCCAGCAGCCAAGGAATGGCTGTCTCCTACAATGAGCAGTTCTTC
CASSQGMAVSYNEQFF
>TRBV27|TRBJ1-2|NA|NA
TGTGCCAGCAGTTTACGGGGCAGCTTCTATGGCTACACCTTC
CASSLRGSFYGYTF
>TRBV12-3/TRBV12-4|TRBJ2-3|NA|NA
TGTGCCAGCAGTTTAGTGGATACGCAGTATTTT
CASSLVDTQYF
>TRBV4-2|TRBJ2-1|NA|NA
TGTGCCAGCAGCCAACAATCCGAGGGGAGCTCCTACAATGAGCAGTTCTTC
CASSQQSEGSSYNEQFF
>TRBV30|TRBJ1-6|TRBD1|NA
TGTGCCTGGAGTCCCTACAGGGGGCTGGGATCACCCCTCCACTTT
CAWSPYRGLGSPLHF
>TRBV5-1|TRBJ2-3|TRBD2|NA
TGCGCCAGCAGCTTTGATAGACTAGCGGTTACAGATACGCAGTATTTT
CASSFDRLAVTDTQYF
>TRBV7-3|TRBJ1-1|TRBD1|NA
TGTGCCAGCAGCTTAAGACAGGGGGATACTGAAGCTTTCTTT
CASSLRQGDTEAFF
>TRBV25-1|TRBJ1-1|NA|NA
TGTGCCAGCAGTGAATCGGACAGCTACACTGAAGCTTTCTTT
CASSESDSYTEAFF
>TRBV11-3|TRBJ2-7|TRBD2|NA
TGTGCCAGCAGCCCTCACAGTGGACTAGCGGAATACTACGAGCAGTACTTC
CASSPHSGLAEYYEQYF
>TRBV19|TRBJ1-2|NA|NA
TGTGCCAGTAGTACCCGGGCAGGGGGCTACACCTTC
CASSTRAGGYTF